The 28 T cell receptor beta chains presented below share a single source sample, sequenced in a study of shared clonotypes between healthy human individuals. Only in-frame clones appear in the TCRdb table, and some are missing; sequencing was by immunoSEQ multiplex PCR. The sample lists around 980,000 clones, approximately 78% occurring once. Sequenced sample: memory CD4+ T cells from PBMCs. Described subset: CD45RA-negative fraction. Receptors were obtained from a man younger than 30 in good health. Some clones in this sample may be carry-over from other donors' samples.

The chain links TRBV9 to TRBJ2-3; 8 bases line up with TRBD2. Per germline, CDR1 SGDLS and CDR2 YYNGEE. After removal of 5 bases from V and 0 bases from J, the junction contained 5 bases not matched to a gene. The CDR3 has 15 residues. DNA of the CDR3: TGTGCCAGCAGTAGGACTAGCTCTAGCACAGATACGCAGTATTTT. This gives the protein CASSRTSSSTDTQYF. The full variable domain, its missing parts supplied by reference TRBV9 and TRBJ2-3, is DSGVTQTPKHLITATGQRVTLRCSPRSGDLSVYWYQQSLDQGLQFLIQYYNGEERAKGNILERFSAQQFPDLHSELNLSSLELGDSALYFCASSRTSSSTDTQYFGPGTRLTVL.

Only one count was recorded for this clone. Distinct nucleotide sequences in the sample also encode this CDR3. The gene calls are TRBV4-3 and TRBJ2-3; D remains unclear. V lost 1 base to trimming and J lost 3 bases, with 5 bases between them. The germline V gene has CDR1 LGHNA and CDR2 YSLEER. CDR3 size: 13 residues. For the CDR3, the DNA is TGCGCCAGCAGCCAAGTGTTTACAGATACGCAGTATTTT. This encodes CASSQVFTDTQYF.

This clone was seen only a few times. This sequence joins TRBV5-1 and TRBJ2-5, with 12 bases fitting TRBD2. CDR3 length: 13 amino acids. With 5 bases clipped from V and 4 bases from J, the junction kept 0 bases outside the gene matches. Germline V gene lookup returns CDR1 SGHRS and CDR2 YFSETQ. The CDR3 nucleotides are TGCGCCAGCAGGACTAGCGGGGGAGAGACCCAGTACTTC. It is translated as CASRTSGGETQYF.

The gene calls are TRBV27 and TRBJ2-1; D call uncertain. Deletions cut 5 bases from V and 10 bases from J, with 6 bases between. This CDR3 comprises 10 residues. The germline CDR1 and CDR2 sequences are MNHEY and SMNVEV (reference sequence). This CDR3 is CASSIREQFF. The CDR3 nucleotides are TGTGCCAGCAGTATCCGAGAGCAGTTCTTC.

The chain combines TRBV7-2 with TRBJ1-2; tentative D call: TRBD1 (5 bases). V was trimmed by 6 bases and J by 1 base, leaving 12 bases between them. There are 14 residues in the CDR3. Germline V gives CDR1 SGHTA, CDR2 FQGNSA. The CDR3 is CASSQDSVNYGYTF. The CDR3 bases are TGTGCCAGCAGTCAAGACAGCGTTAACTATGGCTACACCTTC.

This chain links TRBV7-8 with TRBJ2-7; 11 bases line up with TRBD2. CDR3 length: 15 amino acids. Germline CDR1 SGHVS, CDR2 FQNEAQ. V lost 1 base and J lost 8; bases outside the gene matches: 7. The CDR3 region has the DNA TGTGCCAGCAGCTTAGTCGTAGCGGGAGGGCCAAAGCAGTACTTC. It yields the protein CASSLVVAGGPKQYF.

This clone was seen once. The V and J genes are TRBV5-1 and TRBJ2-3; 7 bases map to TRBD1. The CDR3 spans 19 residues. Losses at the gene ends were 0 bases for V and 2 bases for J; bases not matched to a gene: 15. The germline V gene encodes CDR1 SGHRS and CDR2 YFSETQ. CDR3 residues: CASSLARLSGQDLTDTQYF. The CDR3 coding sequence is TGCGCCAGCAGCTTGGCCAGACTTAGTGGACAGGACCTCACAGATACGCAGTATTTT.

V is TRBV15 and J is TRBJ1-2; possible D gene TRBD1, 5 bases. The length of the CDR3 is 12 residues. The V gene's germline CDR1 is LNHNV and CDR2 YYDKDF (reference sequence). The V end lost 8 bases, the J end lost 5 bases, and 12 bases lay between the germline ends. CDR3 in amino acids: CATGGVGYGYTF. The CDR3 region has the DNA TGTGCCACCGGGGGAGTAGGGTATGGCTACACCTTC.

This rearrangement joins TRBV6-5 to TRBJ1-1; D is uncertain. This CDR3 has 15 residues. Per the germline V gene, CDR1 is MNHEY and CDR2 is SVGAGI. Trimming removed 2 bases from V and 0 bases from J, with 10 bases in between. CDR3: CASSYLDTLNTEAFF. The CDR3 coding sequence is TGTGCCAGCAGTTACCTCGACACTTTGAACACTGAAGCTTTCTTT.

The gene calls are TRBV5-1 and TRBJ2-2, with a possible D match to TRBD2 (6 bases). Germline CDR1 is SGHRS and CDR2 is YFSETQ. CDR3 size: 14 residues. Trimming shortened V by 4 bases and J by 6 bases, and 13 bases separated the two germline ends. The CDR3 nucleotides read TGCGCCAGCAGCCCGGTGGGAGGTGCCGGGGAGCTGTTTTTT. Its protein product is CASSPVGGAGELFF. The complete variable domain, with remaining parts taken from reference TRBV5-1 and TRBJ2-2, reads KAGVTQTPRYLIKTRGQQVTLSCSPISGHRSVSWYQQTPGQGLQFLFEYFSETQRNKGNFPGRFSGRQFSNSRSEMNVSTLELGDSALYLCASSPVGGAGELFFGEGSRLTVL.

The chain carries TRBV23-1 and TRBJ1-3; D unresolved. TRBV23-1 qualifies as an ORF whose function is uncertain. Trimming took 6 bases from V and 3 from J, leaving 6 bases between them. This CDR3 spans 12 amino acids. The chain's CDR3 is CASRSVGNTIYF. CDR3 in DNA: TGCGCCAGCAGGTCGGTTGGAAACACCATATATTTT.

The V gene is TRBV29-1, the J gene TRBJ1-2; D might be TRBD1 (5 bases). The germline CDR1 and CDR2 sequences are SQVTM and ANQGSEA. The CDR3 is 11 amino acids. Trimming took 8 bases from V and 3 from J, leaving 10 bases between them. CDR3 protein: CSLGEDYGYTF. CDR3 in DNA: TGCAGCCTGGGGGAGGACTATGGCTACACCTTC.

In its sample, this clone was seen once. The rearrangement joins TRBV5-4 to TRBJ2-3; 8 nucleotides line up with TRBD1. Germline CDR1 is SGHNT and CDR2 is YYREEE (reference sequence). CDR3 size: 16 residues. The V segment lost 3 bases and the J segment 1 base; nucleotides outside the gene matches: 7. CDR3 loop: CASSWVPGQGTDTQYF. DNA of the CDR3: TGTGCCAGCAGCTGGGTTCCGGGACAGGGCACAGATACGCAGTATTTT. Supplemented by reference TRBV5-4 and TRBJ2-3, the full variable domain reads ETGVTQSPTHLIKTRGQQVTLRCSSQSGHNTVSWYQQALGQGPQFIFQYYREEENGRGNFPPRFSGLQFPNYSSELNVNALELDDSALYLCASSWVPGQGTDTQYFGPGTRLTVL.

The table lists this clone with a few counts. The chain employs TRBV7-2 and TRBJ1-2; tentative D call: TRBD1 (6 bases). Trimming stripped 1 base from V and 8 bases from J, with 17 bases between. Germline V gene sequence: CDR1 SGHTA, CDR2 FQGNSA. This CDR3 comprises 15 residues. Here the CDR3 DNA reads TGTGCCAGCAGCTTAGAGTATACGGGGGCAGGAGGCTACACCTTC. This gives the protein CASSLEYTGAGGYTF.

The chain couples TRBV7-2 to TRBJ2-4; 9 bases fit TRBD2. V shed 1 base and J 3 bases; nucleotides not matched to a gene: 7. This CDR3 spans 17 amino acids. Germline lookup yields CDR1 SGHTA and CDR2 FQGNSA. CDR3 DNA: TGTGCCAGCAGCTTAGTTAGCGGGAGCGGTCTCAAAAACATTCAGTACTTC. The encoded protein is CASSLVSGSGLKNIQYF.

The chain uses TRBV29-1 and TRBJ2-2, with a tentative D call TRBD1 (5 bases). Germline lookup yields CDR1 SQVTM and CDR2 ANQGSEA. CDR3 length equals 16 residues. Deletions cut 0 bases from V and 3 bases from J, with 14 bases between. CDR3 sequence (DNA): TGCAGCGTTGAAGATCGTGCCAGGGCGGACACCGGGGAGCTGTTTTTT. Translation: CSVEDRARADTGELFF.

This rearrangement joins TRBV5-1 to TRBJ2-1, with TRBD2 identical over 9 bases. This CDR3 region has 15 residues. Germline V gives CDR1 SGHRS, CDR2 YFSETQ. After removal of 0 bases from V and 9 bases from J, the junction contained 7 bases not matched to a gene. The CDR3 loop is CASSLGLAGVPEQFF. The CDR3 DNA is TGCGCCAGCAGCTTGGGGTTAGCGGGAGTACCTGAGCAGTTCTTC.

The V call is TRBV28, the J call TRBJ2-7; TRBD2 aligns across 10 bases. Germline V gene sequence: CDR1 MDHEN, CDR2 SYDVKM. CDR3 size: 16 residues. V was pared by 6 bases and J by 4 bases, with 12 bases of the junction left unmatched. The CDR3 protein is CASSVGGLATFYEQYF. The CDR3 region has the DNA TGTGCCAGCAGCGTTGGGGGACTAGCGACTTTTTACGAGCAGTACTTC. Filled out from reference TRBV28 and TRBJ2-7, the complete variable domain reads DVKVTQSSRYLVKRTGEKVFLECVQDMDHENMFWYRQDPGLGLRLIYFSYDVKMKEKGDIPEGYSVSREKKERFSLILESASTNQTSMYLCASSVGGLATFYEQYFGPGTRLTVT.

The chain has TRBV9 and TRBJ2-1; D is possibly TRBD1 or TRBD2 (5 bases each). Trimming pared 0 bases from V and 10 bases from J, leaving 11 bases between. Germline values: CDR1 SGDLS, CDR2 YYNGEE. This CDR3 is 13 amino acids long. The CDR3 sequence is CASSVVGWGEQFF. CDR3 sequence (DNA): TGTGCCAGCAGCGTAGTGGGATGGGGGGAGCAGTTCTTC.

The chain couples TRBV7-2 to TRBJ2-2; D could derive from TRBD1 or TRBD2 (5 bases each). V was pared by 4 bases and J by 6 bases, with 15 bases between. The CDR3 spans 15 residues. Germline loops: CDR1 SGHTA, CDR2 FQGNSA. The CDR3 region is CASSSQGTAAGELFF. CDR3 sequence (DNA): TGTGCCAGCAGCTCCCAGGGCACAGCGGCCGGGGAGCTGTTTTTT.

The chain carries TRBV5-6 and TRBJ2-6; D is ambiguous. CDR3 length equals 15 residues. From germline, CDR1 is SGHDT and CDR2 YYEEEE. Trimming removed 6 bases from V and 1 base from J, with 11 bases in between. The DNA of the CDR3 is TGTGCCAGCACCCCCCGGCCGTCTGGGGCCAACGTCCTGACTTTC. This codes for CASTPRPSGANVLTF.

The rearrangement links TRBV4-1 to TRBJ1-2; maybe TRBD1 (6 bases). Germline CDR1 MGHRA, CDR2 YSYEKL. This CDR3 is built from 15 residues. V gave up 0 bases and J gave up 1 base, with 9 bases separating them. The CDR3 protein is CASSQDGGGNYGYTF. DNA for the CDR3: TGCGCCAGCAGCCAAGACGGGGGCGGTAACTATGGCTACACCTTC.

The V and J genes are TRBV29-1 and TRBJ1-1; no clear D gene. The CDR3 is made up of 13 amino acids. With 4 bases removed from V and 3 bases from J, the gap between germline ends came to 12 bases. Germline V gene data show CDR1 as SQVTM and CDR2 as ANQGSEA. CDR3 protein: CSVASSRDTEAFF. CDR3 sequence (DNA): TGCAGCGTTGCTAGTTCAAGGGACACTGAAGCTTTCTTT.

The rearrangement links TRBV27 to TRBJ1-5; 7 nucleotides line up with TRBD1. Germline assignment: CDR1 MNHEY and CDR2 SMNVEV (reference sequence). The V gene end was trimmed by 4 bases and the J gene end by 6 bases; junction bases not matched to a gene: 3. This CDR3 has 13 amino acids. The CDR3 coding sequence is TGTGCCAGCAGTTGGAGGGGGCCTCAGCCCCAGCATTTT. Amino acid sequence: CASSWRGPQPQHF.

This chain uses TRBV4-1 with TRBJ2-6, with D tentatively TRBD1 (6 bases). The CDR3 loop spans 15 amino acids. Germline V gene sequence: CDR1 MGHRA, CDR2 YSYEKL. V was shortened by 3 bases and J by 2 bases, with 8 bases between the two germline ends. CDR3 protein: CASSQTGTGANVLTF. The DNA for the CDR3 is TGCGCCAGCAGCCAGACAGGAACTGGGGCCAACGTCCTGACTTTC.

J is TRBJ2-3 and V is TRBV10-3; 10 nucleotides align to TRBD1. The junction had 4 bases not matched to a gene; V was cut back by 6 bases and J by 1 base. CDR1 is ENHRY and CDR2 is SYGVKD in the germline V gene. This CDR3 comprises 15 residues. CDR3 region: CAIRGDRGRTDTQYF. The DNA of the CDR3 is TGTGCCATCAGGGGGGACAGGGGACGCACAGATACGCAGTATTTT.

V is TRBV28 and J is TRBJ2-5; D might be TRBD1 (6 bases). This CDR3 has 10 residues. The germline V gene encodes CDR1 MDHEN and CDR2 SYDVKM. V was shortened by 10 bases and J by 7 bases, with 10 bases between the two germline ends. As DNA, the CDR3 is TGTGCCACTAAAGGGGGGACCCAGTACTTC. Translation: CATKGGTQYF.

J is TRBJ2-5 and V is TRBV30, with D possibly TRBD1 on 6 matching bases. The CDR3 loop spans 13 amino acids. With 2 bases removed from V and 4 bases from J, the gap between germline ends came to 11 bases. The V gene's germline CDR1 is GTSNPN and CDR2 SVGIG (reference sequence). The CDR3 region has the DNA TGTGCCTGGAGTCCTGACAGGCGAGAGACCCAGTACTTC. This gives the protein CAWSPDRRETQYF.